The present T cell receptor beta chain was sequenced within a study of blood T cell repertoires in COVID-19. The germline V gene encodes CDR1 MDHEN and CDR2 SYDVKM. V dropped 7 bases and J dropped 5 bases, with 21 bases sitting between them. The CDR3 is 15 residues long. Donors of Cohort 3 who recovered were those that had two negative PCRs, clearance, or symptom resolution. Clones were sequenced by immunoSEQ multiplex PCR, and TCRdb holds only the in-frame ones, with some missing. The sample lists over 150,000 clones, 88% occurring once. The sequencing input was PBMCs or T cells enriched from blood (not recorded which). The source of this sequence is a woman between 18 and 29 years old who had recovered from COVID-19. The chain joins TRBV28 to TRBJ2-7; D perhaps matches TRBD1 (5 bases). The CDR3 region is CASTSQGSTNHEQYF. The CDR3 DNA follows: TGTGCCAGCACCTCCCAGGGATCTACGAACCACGAGCAGTACTTC. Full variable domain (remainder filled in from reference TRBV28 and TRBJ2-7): DVKVTQSSRYLVKRTGEKVFLECVQDMDHENMFWYRQDPGLGLRLIYFSYDVKMKEKGDIPEGYSVSREKKERFSLILESASTNQTSMYLCASTSQGSTNHEQYFGPGTRLTVT.